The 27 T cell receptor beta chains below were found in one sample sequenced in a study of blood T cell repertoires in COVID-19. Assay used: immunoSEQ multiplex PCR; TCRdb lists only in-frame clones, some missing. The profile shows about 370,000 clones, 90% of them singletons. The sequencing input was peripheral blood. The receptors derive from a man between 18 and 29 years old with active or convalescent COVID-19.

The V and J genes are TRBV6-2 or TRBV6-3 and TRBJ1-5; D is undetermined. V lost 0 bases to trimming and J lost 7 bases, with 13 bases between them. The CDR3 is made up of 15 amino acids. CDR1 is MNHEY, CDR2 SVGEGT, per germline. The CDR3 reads CASSYSGRQGQPQHF. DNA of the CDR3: TGTGCCAGCAGTTACTCTGGCAGGCAAGGCCAGCCCCAGCATTTT.

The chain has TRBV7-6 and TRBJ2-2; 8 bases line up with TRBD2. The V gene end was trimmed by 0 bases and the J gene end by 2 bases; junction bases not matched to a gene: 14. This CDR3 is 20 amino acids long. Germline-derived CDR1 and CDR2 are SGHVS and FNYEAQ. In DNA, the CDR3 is TGTGCCAGCAGCTTAGCGCCGGTCTCCCCCGGGAGGGACAACACCGGGGAGCTGTTTTTT. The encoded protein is CASSLAPVSPGRDNTGELFF.

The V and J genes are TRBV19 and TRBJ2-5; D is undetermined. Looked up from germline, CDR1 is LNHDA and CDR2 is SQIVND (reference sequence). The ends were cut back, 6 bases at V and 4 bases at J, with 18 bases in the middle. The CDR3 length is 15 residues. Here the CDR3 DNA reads TGTGCCAGTAGGCTTTCGGGTATGGCGGTAGAGACCCAGTACTTC. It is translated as CASRLSGMAVETQYF.

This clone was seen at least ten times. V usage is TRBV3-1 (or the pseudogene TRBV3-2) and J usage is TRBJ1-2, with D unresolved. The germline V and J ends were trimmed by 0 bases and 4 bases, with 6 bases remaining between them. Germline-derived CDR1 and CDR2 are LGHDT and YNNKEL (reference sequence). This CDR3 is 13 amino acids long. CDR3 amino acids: CASSQDGPYGYTF. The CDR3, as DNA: TGTGCCAGCAGCCAAGATGGGCCCTATGGCTACACCTTC.

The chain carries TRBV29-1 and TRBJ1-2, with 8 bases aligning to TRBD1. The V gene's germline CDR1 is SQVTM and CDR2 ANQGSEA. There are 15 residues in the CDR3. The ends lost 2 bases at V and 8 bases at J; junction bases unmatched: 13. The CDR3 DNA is TGCAGCGTTGAATTTTCCAGGACAGGGCCACAGGGCTACACCTTC. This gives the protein CSVEFSRTGPQGYTF.

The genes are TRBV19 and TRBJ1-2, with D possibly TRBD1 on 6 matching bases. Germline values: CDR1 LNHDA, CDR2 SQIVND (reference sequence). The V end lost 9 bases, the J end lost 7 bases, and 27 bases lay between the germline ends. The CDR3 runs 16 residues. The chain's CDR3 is CASGDPIQGSGVGYTF. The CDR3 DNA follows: TGTGCCAGCGGGGATCCAATACAGGGCTCCGGAGTTGGCTACACCTTC.

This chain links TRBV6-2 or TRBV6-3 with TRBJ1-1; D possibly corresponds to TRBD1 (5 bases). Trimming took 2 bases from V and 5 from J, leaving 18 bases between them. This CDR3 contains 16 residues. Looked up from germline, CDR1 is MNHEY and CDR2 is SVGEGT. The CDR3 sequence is CASSYGAGPFLTEAFF. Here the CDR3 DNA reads TGTGCCAGCAGTTACGGGGCAGGGCCCTTTTTAACTGAAGCTTTCTTT.

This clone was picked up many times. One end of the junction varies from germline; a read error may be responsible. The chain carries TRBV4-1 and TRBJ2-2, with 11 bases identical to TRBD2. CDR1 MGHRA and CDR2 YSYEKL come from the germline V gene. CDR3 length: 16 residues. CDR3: CASNQGTSGGGGELFF. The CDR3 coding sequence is TGCGCCAGCAACCAAGGAACTAGCGGGGGAGGCGGGGAGCTGTTTTTT.

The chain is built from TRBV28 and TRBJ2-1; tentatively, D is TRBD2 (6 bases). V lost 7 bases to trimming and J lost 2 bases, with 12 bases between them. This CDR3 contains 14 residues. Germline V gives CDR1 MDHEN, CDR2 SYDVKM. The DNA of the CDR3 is TGTGCCAGCACTAGCCCGGGGGCCTACAATGAGCAGTTCTTC. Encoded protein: CASTSPGAYNEQFF.

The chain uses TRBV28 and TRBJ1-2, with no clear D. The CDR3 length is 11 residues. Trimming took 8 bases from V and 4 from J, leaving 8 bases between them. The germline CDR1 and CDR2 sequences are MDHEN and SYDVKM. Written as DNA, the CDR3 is TGTGCCAGCTCGGAGTTCTATGGCTACACCTTC. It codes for CASSEFYGYTF.

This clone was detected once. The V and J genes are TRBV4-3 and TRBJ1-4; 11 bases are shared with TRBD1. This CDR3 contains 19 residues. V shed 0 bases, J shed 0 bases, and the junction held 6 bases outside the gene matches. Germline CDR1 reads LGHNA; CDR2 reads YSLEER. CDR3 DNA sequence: TGCGCCAGCAGCCAAGAACAAGGACAGGGGGCGGCAACTAATGAAAAACTGTTTTTT. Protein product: CASSQEQGQGAATNEKLFF.

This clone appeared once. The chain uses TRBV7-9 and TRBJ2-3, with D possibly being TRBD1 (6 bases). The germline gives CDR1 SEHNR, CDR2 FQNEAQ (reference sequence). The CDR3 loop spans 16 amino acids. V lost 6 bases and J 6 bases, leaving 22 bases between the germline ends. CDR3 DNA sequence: TGTGCCAGCAGACCAACACAGGGTTTAGAGGTGGATACGCAGTATTTT. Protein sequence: CASRPTQGLEVDTQYF.

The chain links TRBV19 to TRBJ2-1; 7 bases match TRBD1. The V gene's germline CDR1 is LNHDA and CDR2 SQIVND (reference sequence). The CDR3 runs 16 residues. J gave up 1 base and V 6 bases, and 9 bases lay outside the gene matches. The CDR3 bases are TGTGCCAGTAGCGATCCGGGACAGAGGTCCTACAATGAGCAGTTCTTC. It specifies CASSDPGQRSYNEQFF.

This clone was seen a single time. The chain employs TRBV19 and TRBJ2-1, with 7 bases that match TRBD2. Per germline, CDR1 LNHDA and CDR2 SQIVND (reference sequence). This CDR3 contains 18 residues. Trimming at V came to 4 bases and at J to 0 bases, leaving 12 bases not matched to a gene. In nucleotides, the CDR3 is TGTGCCAGTAGTAAAAAAACGACTAGCAGAGGCTCCTACAATGAGCAGTTCTTC. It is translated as CASSKKTTSRGSYNEQFF.

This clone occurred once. The DNA for the CDR3 is TGTGCCAGCAGCTTAGGGAGCAGGGGTTCCTACGAGCAGTACTTC. This sequence encodes CASSLGSRGSYEQYF. V gene TRBV7-2 combines with J gene TRBJ2-7, with a tentative D call TRBD1 (6 bases). Germline V lookup: CDR1 SGHTA, CDR2 FQGNSA. The CDR3 is 15 amino acids. Trimming left V 1 base short and J 1 base short, with 11 bases between.

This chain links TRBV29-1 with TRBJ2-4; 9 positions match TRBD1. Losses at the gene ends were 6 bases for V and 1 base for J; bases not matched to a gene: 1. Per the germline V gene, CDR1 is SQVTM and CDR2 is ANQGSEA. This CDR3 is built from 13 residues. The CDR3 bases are TGCAGCGTCGGACAGGGGGCCAAAAACATTCAGTACTTC. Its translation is CSVGQGAKNIQYF.

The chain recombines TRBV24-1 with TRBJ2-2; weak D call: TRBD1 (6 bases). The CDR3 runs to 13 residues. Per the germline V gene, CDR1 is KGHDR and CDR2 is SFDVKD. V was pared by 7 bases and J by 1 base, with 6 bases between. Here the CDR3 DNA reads TGTGCCACCAGGGACAGGAACACCGGGGAGCTGTTTTTT. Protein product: CATRDRNTGELFF.

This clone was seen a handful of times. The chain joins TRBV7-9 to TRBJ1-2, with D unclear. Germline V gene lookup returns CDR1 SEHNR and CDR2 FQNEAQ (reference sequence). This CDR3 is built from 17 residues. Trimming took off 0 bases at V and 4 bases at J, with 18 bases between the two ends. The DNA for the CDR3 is TGTGCCAGCAGCTTAGCGGGCAGGAAGCAAGGTTCCTATGGCTACACCTTC. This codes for CASSLAGRKQGSYGYTF.

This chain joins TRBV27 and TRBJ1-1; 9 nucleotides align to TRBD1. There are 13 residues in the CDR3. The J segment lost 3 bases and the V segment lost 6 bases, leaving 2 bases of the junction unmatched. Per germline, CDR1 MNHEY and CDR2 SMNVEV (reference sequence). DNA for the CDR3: TGTGCCAGCAGGGACAGGGGCGACACTGAAGCTTTCTTT. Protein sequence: CASRDRGDTEAFF.

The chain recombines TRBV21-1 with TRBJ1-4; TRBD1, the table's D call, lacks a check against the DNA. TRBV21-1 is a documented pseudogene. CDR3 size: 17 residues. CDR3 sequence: CASSIPGQPLLREKLFF. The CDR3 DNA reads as TGTGCCAGCAGCATCCCGGGACAGCCGCTTCTGAGGGAAAAACTGTTTTTT.

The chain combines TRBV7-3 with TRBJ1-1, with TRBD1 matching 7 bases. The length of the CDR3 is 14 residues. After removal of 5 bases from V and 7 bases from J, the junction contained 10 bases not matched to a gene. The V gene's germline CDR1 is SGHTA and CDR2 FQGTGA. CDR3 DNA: TGTGCCAGCAGCGCGGGGACAGTCGGAGTTGAAGCTTTCTTT. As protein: CASSAGTVGVEAFF.

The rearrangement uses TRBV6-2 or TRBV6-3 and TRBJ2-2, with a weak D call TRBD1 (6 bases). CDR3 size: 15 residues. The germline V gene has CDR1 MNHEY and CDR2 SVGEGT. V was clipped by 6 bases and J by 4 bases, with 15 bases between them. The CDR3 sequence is CASSTPGRGTGELFF. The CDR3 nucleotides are TGTGCCAGCAGCACCCCGGGCAGGGGCACCGGGGAGCTGTTTTTT.

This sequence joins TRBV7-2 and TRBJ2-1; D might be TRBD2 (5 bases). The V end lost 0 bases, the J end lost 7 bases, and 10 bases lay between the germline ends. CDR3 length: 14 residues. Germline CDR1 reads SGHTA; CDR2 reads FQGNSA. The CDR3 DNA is TGTGCCAGCAGCTTAGCCTCCGGGATGAATGAGCAGTTCTTC. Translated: CASSLASGMNEQFF.

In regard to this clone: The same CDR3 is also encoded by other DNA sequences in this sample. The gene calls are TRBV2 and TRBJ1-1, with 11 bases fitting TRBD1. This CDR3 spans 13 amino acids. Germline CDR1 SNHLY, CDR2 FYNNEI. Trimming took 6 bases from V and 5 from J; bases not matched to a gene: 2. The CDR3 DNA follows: TGTGCCAGCAGGGGACAGGGGGTTACTGAAGCTTTCTTT. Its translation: CASRGQGVTEAFF.

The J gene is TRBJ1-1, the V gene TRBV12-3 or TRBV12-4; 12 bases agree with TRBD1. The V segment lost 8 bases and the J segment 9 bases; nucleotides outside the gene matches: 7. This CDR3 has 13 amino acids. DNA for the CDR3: TGTGCCAGCTTGGGACAGGGGGCTTTTAAAGCTTTCTTT. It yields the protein CASLGQGAFKAFF.

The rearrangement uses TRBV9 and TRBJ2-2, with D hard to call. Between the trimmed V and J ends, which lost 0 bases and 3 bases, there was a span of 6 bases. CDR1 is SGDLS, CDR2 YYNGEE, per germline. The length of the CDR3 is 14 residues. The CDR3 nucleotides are TGTGCCAGCAGCGTAGTAGTTGACACCGGGGAGCTGTTTTTT. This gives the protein CASSVVVDTGELFF.

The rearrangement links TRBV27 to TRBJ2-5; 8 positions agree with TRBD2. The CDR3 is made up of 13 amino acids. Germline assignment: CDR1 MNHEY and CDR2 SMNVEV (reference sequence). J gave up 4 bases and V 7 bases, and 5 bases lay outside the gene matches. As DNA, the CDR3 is TGTGCCAGCACTTCCCGGGAGGGAGAGACCCAGTACTTC. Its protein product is CASTSREGETQYF.